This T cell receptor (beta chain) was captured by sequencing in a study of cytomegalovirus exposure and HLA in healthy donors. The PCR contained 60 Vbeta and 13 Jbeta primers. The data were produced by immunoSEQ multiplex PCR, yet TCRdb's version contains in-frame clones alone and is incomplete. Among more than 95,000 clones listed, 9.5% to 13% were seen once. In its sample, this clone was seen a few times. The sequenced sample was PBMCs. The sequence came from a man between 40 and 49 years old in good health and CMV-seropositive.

The CDR3 DNA sequence: TGTGCCAGCAGCTTGTCACTCCTGAACACTGAAGCTTTCTTT. Protein: CASSLSLLNTEAFF. The chain recombines TRBV7-8 with TRBJ1-1; no definite D call. Trimming cost V 3 bases and J 0 bases, with 8 bases left between them. Germline V gives CDR1 SGHVS, CDR2 FQNEAQ. The CDR3 consists of 14 residues. Together with reference TRBV7-8 and TRBJ1-1, the CDR3 gives the full variable domain: GAGVSQSPRYKVAKRGQDVALRCDPISGHVSLFWYQQALGQGPEFLTYFQNEAQLDKSGLPSDRFFAERPEGSVSTLKIQRTQQEDSAVYLCASSLSLLNTEAFFGQGTRLTVV.